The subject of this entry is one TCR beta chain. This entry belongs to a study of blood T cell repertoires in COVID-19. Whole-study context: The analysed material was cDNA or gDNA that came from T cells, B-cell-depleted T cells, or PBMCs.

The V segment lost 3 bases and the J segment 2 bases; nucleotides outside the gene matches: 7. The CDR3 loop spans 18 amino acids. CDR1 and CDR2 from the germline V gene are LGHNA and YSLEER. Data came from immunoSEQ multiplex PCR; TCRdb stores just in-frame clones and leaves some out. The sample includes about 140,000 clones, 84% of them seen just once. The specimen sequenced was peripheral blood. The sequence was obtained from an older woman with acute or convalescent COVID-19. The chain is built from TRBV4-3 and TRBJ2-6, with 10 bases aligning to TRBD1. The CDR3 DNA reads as TGCGCCAGCAGCCAGGACAGGGGGATGTGGGCTGGGGCCAACGTCCTGACTTTC. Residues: CASSQDRGMWAGANVLTF.